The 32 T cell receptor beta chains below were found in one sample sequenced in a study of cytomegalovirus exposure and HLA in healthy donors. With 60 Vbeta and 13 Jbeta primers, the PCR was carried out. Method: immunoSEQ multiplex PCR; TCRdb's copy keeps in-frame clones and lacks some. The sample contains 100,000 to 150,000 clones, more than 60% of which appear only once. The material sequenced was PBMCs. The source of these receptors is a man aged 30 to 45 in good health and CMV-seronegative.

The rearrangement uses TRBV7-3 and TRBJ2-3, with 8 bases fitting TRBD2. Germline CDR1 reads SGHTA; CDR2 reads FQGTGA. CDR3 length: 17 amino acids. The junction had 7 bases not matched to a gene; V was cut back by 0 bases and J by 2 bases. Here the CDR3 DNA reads TGTGCCAGCAGCTTAACGGGGGCGGGGGGACTCACAGATACGCAGTATTTT. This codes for CASSLTGAGGLTDTQYF.

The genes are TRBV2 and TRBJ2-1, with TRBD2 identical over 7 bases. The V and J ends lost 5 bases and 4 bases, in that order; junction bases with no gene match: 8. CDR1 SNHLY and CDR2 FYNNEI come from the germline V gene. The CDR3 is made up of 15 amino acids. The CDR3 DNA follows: TGTGCCAGCAGTCCTGGCGGGAGTTTGTACAATGAGCAGTTCTTC. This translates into CASSPGGSLYNEQFF.

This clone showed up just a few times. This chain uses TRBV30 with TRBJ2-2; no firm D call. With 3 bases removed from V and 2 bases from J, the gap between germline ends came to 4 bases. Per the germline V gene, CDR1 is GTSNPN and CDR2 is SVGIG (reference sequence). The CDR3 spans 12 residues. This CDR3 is CAWSPNTGELFF. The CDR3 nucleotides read TGTGCCTGGAGCCCAAACACCGGGGAGCTGTTTTTT.

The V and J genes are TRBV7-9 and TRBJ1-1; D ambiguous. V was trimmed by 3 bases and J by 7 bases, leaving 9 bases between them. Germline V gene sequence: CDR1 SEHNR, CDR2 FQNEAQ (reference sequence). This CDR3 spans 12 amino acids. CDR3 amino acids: CASSLWQSEAFF. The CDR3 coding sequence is TGTGCCAGCAGCTTGTGGCAAAGTGAAGCTTTCTTT.

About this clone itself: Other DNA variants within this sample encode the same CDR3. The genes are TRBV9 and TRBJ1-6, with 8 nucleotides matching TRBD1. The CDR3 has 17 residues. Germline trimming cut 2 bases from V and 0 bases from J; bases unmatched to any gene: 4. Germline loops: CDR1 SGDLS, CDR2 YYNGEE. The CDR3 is CASSVGTGSSYNSPLHF. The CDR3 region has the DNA TGTGCCAGCAGCGTTGGGACAGGCAGCTCCTATAATTCACCCCTCCACTTT.

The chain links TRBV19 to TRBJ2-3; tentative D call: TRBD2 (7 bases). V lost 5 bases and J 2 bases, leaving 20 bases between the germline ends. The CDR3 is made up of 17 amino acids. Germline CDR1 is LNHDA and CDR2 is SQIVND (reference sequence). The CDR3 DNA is TGTGCCAGTAGTCTTCGGACCACGGGGGGCAACACAGATACGCAGTATTTT. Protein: CASSLRTTGGNTDTQYF.

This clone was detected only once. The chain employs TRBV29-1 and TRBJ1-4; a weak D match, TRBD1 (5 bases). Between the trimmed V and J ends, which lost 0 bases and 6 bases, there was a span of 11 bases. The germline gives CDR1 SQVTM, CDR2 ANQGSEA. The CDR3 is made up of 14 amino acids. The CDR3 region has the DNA TGCAGCGTTGAAGATCAGGGTGGGGATGAAAAACTGTTTTTT. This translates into CSVEDQGGDEKLFF.

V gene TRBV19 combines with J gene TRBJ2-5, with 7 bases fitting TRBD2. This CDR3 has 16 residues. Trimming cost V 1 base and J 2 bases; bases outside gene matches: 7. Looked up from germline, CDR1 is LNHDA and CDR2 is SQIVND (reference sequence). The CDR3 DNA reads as TGTGCCAGTAGTATAGTTGAACTAGCGCCTCAAGAGACCCAGTACTTC. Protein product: CASSIVELAPQETQYF.

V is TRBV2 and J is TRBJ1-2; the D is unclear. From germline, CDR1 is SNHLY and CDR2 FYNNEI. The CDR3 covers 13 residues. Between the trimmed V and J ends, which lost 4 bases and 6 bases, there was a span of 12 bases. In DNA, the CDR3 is TGTGCCAGCAGTGCCGAGGCGCTACATGGCTACACCTTC. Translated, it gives CASSAEALHGYTF.

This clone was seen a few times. CDR3 sequence (DNA): TGTGCCAGCAGTTTACTGGGCCCCGGGGAGCTGTTTTTT. Protein sequence: CASSLLGPGELFF. The chain carries TRBV28 and TRBJ2-2; D is ambiguous. Trimming cost V 2 bases and J 6 bases, with 7 bases left between them. This CDR3 region has 13 residues. Per germline, CDR1 MDHEN and CDR2 SYDVKM.

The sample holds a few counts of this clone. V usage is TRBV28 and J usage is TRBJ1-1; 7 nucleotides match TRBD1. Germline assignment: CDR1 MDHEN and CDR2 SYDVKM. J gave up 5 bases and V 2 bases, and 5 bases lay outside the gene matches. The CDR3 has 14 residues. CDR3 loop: CASSLIGGATEAFF. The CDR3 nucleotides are TGTGCCAGCAGTTTAATAGGGGGCGCGACTGAAGCTTTCTTT.

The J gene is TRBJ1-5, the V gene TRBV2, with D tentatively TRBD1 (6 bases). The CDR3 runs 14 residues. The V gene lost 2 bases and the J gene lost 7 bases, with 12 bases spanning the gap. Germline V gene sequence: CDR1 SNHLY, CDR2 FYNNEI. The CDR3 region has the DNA TGTGCCAGCAGTGAAAACAGGGATGAGCAGCCCCAGCATTTT. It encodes CASSENRDEQPQHF.

CDR3 nucleotide sequence: TGTGCCTGGGGCAGGTCGAACACTGAAGCTTTCTTT. It translates to CAWGRSNTEAFF. This chain uses TRBV30 with TRBJ1-1; D not resolved. V dropped 5 bases and J dropped 1 base, with 8 bases sitting between them. Germline lookup yields CDR1 GTSNPN and CDR2 SVGIG (reference sequence). The CDR3 consists of 12 residues.

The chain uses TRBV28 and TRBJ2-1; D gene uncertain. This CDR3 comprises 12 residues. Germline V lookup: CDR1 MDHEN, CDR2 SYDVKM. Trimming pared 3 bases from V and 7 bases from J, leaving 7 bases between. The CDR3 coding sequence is TGTGCCAGCAGTTTGGCTCGTAATGAGCAGTTCTTC. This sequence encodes CASSLARNEQFF.

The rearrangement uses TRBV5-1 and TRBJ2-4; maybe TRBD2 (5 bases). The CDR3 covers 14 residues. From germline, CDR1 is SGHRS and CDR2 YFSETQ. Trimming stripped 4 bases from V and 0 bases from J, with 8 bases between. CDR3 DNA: TGCGCCAGCAGCGACGGACTAGCCAAAAACATTCAGTACTTC. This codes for CASSDGLAKNIQYF. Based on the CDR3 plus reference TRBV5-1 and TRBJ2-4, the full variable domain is KAGVTQTPRYLIKTRGQQVTLSCSPISGHRSVSWYQQTPGQGLQFLFEYFSETQRNKGNFPGRFSGRQFSNSRSEMNVSTLELGDSALYLCASSDGLAKNIQYFGAGTRLSVL.

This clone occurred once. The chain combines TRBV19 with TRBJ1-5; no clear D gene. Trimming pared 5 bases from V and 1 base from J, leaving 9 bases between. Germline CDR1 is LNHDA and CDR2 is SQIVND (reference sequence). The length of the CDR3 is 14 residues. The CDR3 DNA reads TGTGCCAGTAGTGGACTGGCGAGCAATCAGCCCCAGCATTTT. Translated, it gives CASSGLASNQPQHF.

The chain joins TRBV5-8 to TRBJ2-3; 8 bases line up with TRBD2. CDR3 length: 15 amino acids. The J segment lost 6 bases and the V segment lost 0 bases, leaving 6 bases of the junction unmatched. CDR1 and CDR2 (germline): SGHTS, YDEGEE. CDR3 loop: CASSLVLAGSDTQYF. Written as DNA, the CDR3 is TGTGCCAGCAGCTTGGTTCTAGCGGGTTCGGATACGCAGTATTTT.

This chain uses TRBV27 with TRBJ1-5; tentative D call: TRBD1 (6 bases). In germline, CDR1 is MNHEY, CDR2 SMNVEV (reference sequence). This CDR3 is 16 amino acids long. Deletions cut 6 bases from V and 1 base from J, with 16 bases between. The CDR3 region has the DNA TGTGCCAGCAGCCACCTTCAAGGACAGAGCAATCAGCCCCAGCATTTT. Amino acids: CASSHLQGQSNQPQHF.

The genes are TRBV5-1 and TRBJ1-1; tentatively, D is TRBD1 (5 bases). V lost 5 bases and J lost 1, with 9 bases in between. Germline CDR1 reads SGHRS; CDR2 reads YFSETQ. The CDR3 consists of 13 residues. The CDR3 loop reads CASSFTGNTEAFF. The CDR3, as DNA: TGCGCCAGCAGTTTTACAGGGAACACTGAAGCTTTCTTT.

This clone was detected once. In nucleotides, the CDR3 is TGTGCCAGCAGCAACCCTAGCGGGGGGGCCGAGACCCAGTACTTC. Translating it yields CASSNPSGGAETQYF. This chain links TRBV9 with TRBJ2-5; TRBD2 agrees at 12 bases. Germline V gives CDR1 SGDLS, CDR2 YYNGEE. The CDR3 totals 15 residues. The V gene end was trimmed by 4 bases and the J gene end by 5 bases; junction bases not matched to a gene: 6.

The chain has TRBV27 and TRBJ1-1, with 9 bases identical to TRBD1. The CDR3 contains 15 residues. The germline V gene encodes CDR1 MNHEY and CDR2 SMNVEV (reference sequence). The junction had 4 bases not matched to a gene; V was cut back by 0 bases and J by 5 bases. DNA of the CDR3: TGTGCCAGCAGTTTATCGTCAGGACAGGGGACTGAAGCTTTCTTT. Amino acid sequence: CASSLSSGQGTEAFF.

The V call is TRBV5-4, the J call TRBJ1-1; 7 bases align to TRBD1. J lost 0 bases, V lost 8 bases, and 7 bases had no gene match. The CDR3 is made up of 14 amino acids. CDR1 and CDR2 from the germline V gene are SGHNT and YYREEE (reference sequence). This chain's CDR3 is CARRGQDLNTEAFF. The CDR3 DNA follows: TGTGCCAGAAGAGGACAGGACTTGAACACTGAAGCTTTCTTT.

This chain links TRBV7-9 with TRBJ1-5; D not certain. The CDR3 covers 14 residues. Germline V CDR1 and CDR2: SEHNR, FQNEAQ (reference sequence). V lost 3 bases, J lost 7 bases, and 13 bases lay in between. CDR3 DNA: TGTGCCAGCAGCTTCGGGAGAGGGAACCAGCCCCAGCATTTT. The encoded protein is CASSFGRGNQPQHF.

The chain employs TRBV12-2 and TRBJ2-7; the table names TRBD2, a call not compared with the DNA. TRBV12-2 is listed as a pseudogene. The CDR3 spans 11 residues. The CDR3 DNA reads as TGTGCAAGTCGCTTATACTGCGAGCAGTACTTC. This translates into CASRLYCEQYF.

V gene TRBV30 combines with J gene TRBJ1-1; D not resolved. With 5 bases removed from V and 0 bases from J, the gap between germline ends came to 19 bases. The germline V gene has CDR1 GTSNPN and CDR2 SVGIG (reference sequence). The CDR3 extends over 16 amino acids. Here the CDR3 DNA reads TGTGCCTGGGGGGAGGGAACAGTTTTTTTGAACACTGAAGCTTTCTTT. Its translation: CAWGEGTVFLNTEAFF.

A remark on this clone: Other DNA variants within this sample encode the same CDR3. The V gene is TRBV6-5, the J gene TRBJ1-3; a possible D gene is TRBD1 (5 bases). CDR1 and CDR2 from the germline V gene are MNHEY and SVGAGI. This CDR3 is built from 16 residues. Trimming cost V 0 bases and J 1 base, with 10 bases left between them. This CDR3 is CASSYSGGSSGNTIYF. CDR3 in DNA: TGTGCCAGCAGTTACTCCGGGGGGTCTTCTGGAAACACCATATATTTT.

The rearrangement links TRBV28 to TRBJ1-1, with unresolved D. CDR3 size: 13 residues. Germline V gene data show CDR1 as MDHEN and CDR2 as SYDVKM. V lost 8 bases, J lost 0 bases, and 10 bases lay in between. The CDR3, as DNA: TGTGCCAGCGGCCGACAAATGAACACTGAAGCTTTCTTT. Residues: CASGRQMNTEAFF.

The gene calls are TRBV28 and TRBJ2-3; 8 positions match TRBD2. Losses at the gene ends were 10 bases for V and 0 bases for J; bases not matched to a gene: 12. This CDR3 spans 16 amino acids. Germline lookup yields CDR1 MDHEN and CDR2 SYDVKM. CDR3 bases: TGTGCCACCAGACCTCGAGCGGGAGCTAGCACAGATACGCAGTATTTT. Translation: CATRPRAGASTDTQYF.

CDR3 nucleotide sequence: TGTGCCAGCAGCTTATCTCTCTTGACAGGGCGGAGTCAGCCCCAGCATTTT. This translates into CASSLSLLTGRSQPQHF. This chain connects TRBV7-2 to TRBJ1-5; 7 nucleotides match TRBD1. Germline trimming cut 2 bases from V and 6 bases from J; bases unmatched to any gene: 13. Germline loops: CDR1 SGHTA, CDR2 FQGNSA. The CDR3 extends over 17 amino acids.

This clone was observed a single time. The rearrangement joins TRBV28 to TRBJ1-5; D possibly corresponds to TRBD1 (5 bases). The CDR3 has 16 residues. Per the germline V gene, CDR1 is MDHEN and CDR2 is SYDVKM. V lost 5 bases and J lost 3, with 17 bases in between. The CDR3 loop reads CASSPLRGRDNQPQHF. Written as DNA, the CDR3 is TGTGCCAGCAGTCCACTAAGGGGCAGGGACAATCAGCCCCAGCATTTT.

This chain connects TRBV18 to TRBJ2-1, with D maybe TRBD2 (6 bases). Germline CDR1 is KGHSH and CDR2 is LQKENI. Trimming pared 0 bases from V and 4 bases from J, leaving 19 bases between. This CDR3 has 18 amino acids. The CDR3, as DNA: TGTGCCAGCTCACCACCCATTGGGACTTTAGGCCCTTACAATGAGCAGTTCTTC. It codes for CASSPPIGTLGPYNEQFF.

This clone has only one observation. The CDR3 loop is CAWSTGDPYSNQPQHF. CDR3 sequence (DNA): TGTGCCTGGAGCACAGGGGACCCCTATAGCAATCAGCCCCAGCATTTT. The chain is built from TRBV30 and TRBJ1-5, with TRBD1 identical over 7 bases. Germline V CDR1 and CDR2: GTSNPN, SVGIG (reference sequence). CDR3 length equals 16 residues. V lost 3 bases, J lost 0 bases, and 8 bases stayed unmatched. The full variable domain, with the rest looked up from reference TRBV30 and TRBJ1-5, is SQTIHQWPATLVQPVGSPLSLECTVEGTSNPNLYWYRQAAGRGLQLLFYSVGIGQISSEVPQNLSASRPQDRQFILSSKKLLLSDSGFYLCAWSTGDPYSNQPQHFGDGTRLSIL.